The present T cell receptor beta chain was sequenced within a study of cytomegalovirus exposure and HLA in healthy donors. Study information: The 120 validation repertoires were reported in a later analysis to have been generated on the same platform as the roughly 670 first-cohort repertoires.

A remark on this clone: As yet, its antigen is unknown.

Produced via immunoSEQ multiplex PCR; TCRdb's table is partial and in-frame only. The sample holds about 110,000 clones, about 88% seen once. The V gene end was trimmed by 1 base and the J gene end by 12 bases; junction bases not matched to a gene: 9. The V gene's germline CDR1 is SEHNR and CDR2 FQNEAQ (reference sequence). The CDR3 sequence is 14 residues long. Separation from the approximately 720-subject first cohort characterized the approximately 120-subject validation cohort, to which the donors belonged. General study results and limits: Among TCR beta chains, those listed as cytomegalovirus-associated numbered 164. Most TCR sequences proved rare, with some public TCRs found in many donors.

Sequenced sample: PBMCs. This clonotype was sampled from a woman aged 18-35 years in good health and CMV-seropositive. The chain is built from TRBV7-9 and TRBJ1-2, with 9 nucleotides matching TRBD1. The chain's CDR3 is CASSLGSGQGIDTF. CDR3 bases: TGTGCCAGCAGCTTAGGATCGGGACAGGGAATAGACACCTTC.